The T cell receptor (beta chain) described here comes from a study of blood T cell repertoires in COVID-19. The wider study: Whether acute or convalescent, the COVID-19 samples came from the United States, Italy and Spain.

The length of the CDR3 is 15 residues. The germline V gene has CDR1 SGHTA and CDR2 FQGNSA. Trimming removed 1 base at V and 7 bases at J, with 13 bases between. The protocol was immunoSEQ multiplex PCR, while the TCRdb copy is restricted to in-frame clones and leaves out a portion. The sample carries 110,000 to 150,000 clones, more than 80% recorded once. This clone occurred a few times. The receptor comes from a man aged 45-60 years who had recovered from COVID-19. Sequenced sample: PBMCs or T cells enriched from blood (not recorded which). The chain recombines TRBV7-2 with TRBJ2-2; D gene uncertain. The DNA for the CDR3 is TGTGCCAGCAGCTTAGTCCACAGAAGTGGCGGGGAGCTGTTTTTT. The encoded protein is CASSLVHRSGGELFF.